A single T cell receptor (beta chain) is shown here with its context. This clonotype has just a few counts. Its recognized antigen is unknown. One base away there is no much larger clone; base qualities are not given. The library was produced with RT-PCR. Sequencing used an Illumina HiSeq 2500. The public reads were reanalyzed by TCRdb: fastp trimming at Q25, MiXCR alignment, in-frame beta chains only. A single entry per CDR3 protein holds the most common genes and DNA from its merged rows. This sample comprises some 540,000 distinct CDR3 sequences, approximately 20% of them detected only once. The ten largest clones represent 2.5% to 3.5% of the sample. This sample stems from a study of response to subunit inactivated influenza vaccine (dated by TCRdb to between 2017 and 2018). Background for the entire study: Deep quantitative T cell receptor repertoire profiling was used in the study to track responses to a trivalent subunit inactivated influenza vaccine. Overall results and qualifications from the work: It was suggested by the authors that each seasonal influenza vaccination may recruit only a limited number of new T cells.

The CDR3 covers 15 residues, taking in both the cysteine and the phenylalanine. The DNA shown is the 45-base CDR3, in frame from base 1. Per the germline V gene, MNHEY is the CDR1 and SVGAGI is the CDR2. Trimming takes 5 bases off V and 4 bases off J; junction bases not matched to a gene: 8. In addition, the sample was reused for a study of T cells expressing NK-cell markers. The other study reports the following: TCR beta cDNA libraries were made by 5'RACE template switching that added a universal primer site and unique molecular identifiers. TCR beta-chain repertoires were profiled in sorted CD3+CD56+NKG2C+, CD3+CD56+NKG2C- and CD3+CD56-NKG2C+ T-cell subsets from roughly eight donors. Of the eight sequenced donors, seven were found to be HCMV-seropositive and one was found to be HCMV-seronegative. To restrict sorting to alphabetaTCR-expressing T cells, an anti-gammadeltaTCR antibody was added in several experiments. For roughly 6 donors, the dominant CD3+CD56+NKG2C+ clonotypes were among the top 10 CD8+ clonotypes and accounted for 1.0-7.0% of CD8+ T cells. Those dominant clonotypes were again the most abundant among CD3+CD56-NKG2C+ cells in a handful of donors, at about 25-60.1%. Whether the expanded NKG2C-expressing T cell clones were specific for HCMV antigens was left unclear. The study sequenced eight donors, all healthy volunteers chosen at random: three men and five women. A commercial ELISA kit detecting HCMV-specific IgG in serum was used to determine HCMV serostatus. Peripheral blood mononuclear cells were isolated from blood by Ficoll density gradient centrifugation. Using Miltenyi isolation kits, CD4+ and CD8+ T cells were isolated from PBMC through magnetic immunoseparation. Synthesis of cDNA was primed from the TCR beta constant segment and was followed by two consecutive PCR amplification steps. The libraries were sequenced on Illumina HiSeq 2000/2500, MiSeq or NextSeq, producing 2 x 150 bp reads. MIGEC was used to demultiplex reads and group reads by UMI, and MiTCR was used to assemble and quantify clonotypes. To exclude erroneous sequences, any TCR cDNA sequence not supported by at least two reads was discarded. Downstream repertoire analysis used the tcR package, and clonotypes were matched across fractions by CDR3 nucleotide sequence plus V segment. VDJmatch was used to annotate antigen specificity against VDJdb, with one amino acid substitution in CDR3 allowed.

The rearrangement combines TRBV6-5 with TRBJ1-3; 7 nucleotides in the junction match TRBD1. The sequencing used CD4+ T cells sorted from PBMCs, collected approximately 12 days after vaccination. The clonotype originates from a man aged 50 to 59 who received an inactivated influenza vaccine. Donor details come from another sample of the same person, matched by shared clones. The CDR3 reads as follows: CASSNRQGRGNTIYF. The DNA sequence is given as TGTGCCAGCAGTAACCGACAGGGTCGGGGAAACACCATATATTTT.